This T cell receptor beta chain was recorded in a study of identical twins. A few counts support this clonotype. The trim removed 2 bases at V and 9 bases at J, leaving 8 bases unmatched. Germline CDR1 reads KGHDR; CDR2 reads SFDVKD. The CDR3 covers 15 residues. TCRdb analysed the 5' RACE reads with MiXCR anew, one entry per CDR3 protein. The table has 450,000 or so distinct CDR3 sequences, approximately 24% seen once. These data were also reused for a study on T cells expressing NK-cell markers. Per that paper: The authors derived TCR beta repertoires from sorted CD3+CD56+NKG2C+, CD3+CD56+NKG2C- and CD3+CD56-NKG2C+ T cells. Similarly, these clonotypes led the CD3+CD56-NKG2C+ fraction as well in a handful of donors.

The sequence was collected from a woman under 30 in good health. What was sequenced was CD4+ T cells sorted from blood. The rearrangement joins TRBV24-1 to TRBJ2-1, with 8 positions matching TRBD1. In nucleotides, the CDR3 is TGTGCCACCAGTGATTCTTCACAGGGGGTTAGTGAGCAGTTCTTC. Its protein is CATSDSSQGVSEQFF.